This entry is about one TCR beta chain. These data originate in a study of blood T cell repertoires in COVID-19. The CDR3 is made up of 14 amino acids. Germline V gene data show CDR1 as MNHNS and CDR2 as SASEGT. The ends were cut back, 3 bases at V and 9 bases at J, with 12 bases in the middle. Generated by immunoSEQ multiplex PCR, the TCRdb table keeps only in-frame clones and is missing some. The table has hundreds of thousands of clones, roughly 90% seen once. This clonotype was sampled from a woman aged 60-70 years with acute or convalescent COVID-19. The sample consisted of peripheral blood. The chain joins TRBV6-1 to TRBJ1-6, with TRBD1 as a possible D gene (6 bases). Here the CDR3 reads CASSDVRGSSPLHF. Here the CDR3 DNA reads TGTGCCAGCAGTGATGTCAGGGGTAGTTCACCCCTCCACTTT.